Sequencing of this TCR beta chain was carried out in a study of blood T cells in healthy people across ages. Sample-barcoded 5' priming and a J-beta primer mix drove a second PCR of roughly 7 to 11 cycles. TCRdb re-called the 5' RACE reads through MiXCR, storing one row per CDR3 protein. The sample yields about 840,000 distinct CDR3 sequences, roughly 29% seen once. Comments on this clonotype: A much larger clonotype is one base distant, so this may be a read error.

The donors, all healthy, were Caucasians living in Russia, aged roughly 6 to 95. This sample was shared with a second study, whose subject was T cells of mothers and their children. From that study: Six or seven children, together with their three healthy Caucasian mothers, made up the donors. Regardless of relatedness, pairs show thymic selection shaping TCR recombination output in a similar manner.

The specimen was blood. This sequence was found in a woman aged 40 to 49 in good health.

The CDR3 DNA reads TGTGCCAGCAGTGAACCAGTGTGGGATGAGCAGTTCTTC. This codes for CASSEPVWDEQFF. The J gene is TRBJ2-1, the V gene TRBV25-1, with D hard to call. This CDR3 comprises 13 residues. Trimming took off 2 bases at V and 8 bases at J, with 10 bases between the two ends. Germline V gene data show CDR1 as MGHDK and CDR2 as SYGVNS.